This TCR beta chain was captured by sequencing in a study of control samples from healthy donors and cancer patients. With 3 bases removed from V and 2 bases from J, the gap between germline ends came to 5 bases. Germline-derived CDR1 and CDR2 are KGHSH and LQKENI. The CDR3 spans 12 residues. Using immunoSEQ multiplex PCR, the repertoire was profiled, and TCRdb retains in-frame clones only, with some absent. The sample lists 150,000 to 200,000 clones, around 87% occurring once. This TCR came from a woman in her 50s in good health. This sequence joins TRBV18 and TRBJ2-7; D is unresolved. Input material: blood. Here the CDR3 DNA reads TGTGCCAGCTCACCGAACCCCTACGAGCAGTACTTC. It translates to CASSPNPYEQYF.